Detailed here is one T cell receptor (beta chain). This clonotype has only a few counts. What this receptor recognizes is not known. Base quality data are lacking; no much larger clone is found one base away. Sequencing was performed on an Illumina HiSeq 2500. Quantitative 5'-RACE with molecular barcodes was used to prepare TCR beta libraries. The authors' pipeline ran thus. A new computational method, built on a probabilistic model of VDJ rearrangement, was used to identify disease-linked TCR variants. TCRdb handled the public reads itself, with Q25 trimming in fastp and clone calling in MiXCR, and kept productive beta chains. Duplicate CDR3 protein sequences are folded into a single record with the most common DNA and genes. For this entry, the V and J calls and clone size follow TCRdb and not the study's own pipeline. The sample table contains a few hundred thousand distinct CDR3 sequences; only one count was recorded for 9.5% to 15% of them. Together, the top ten hold nearly 7% of the sample.

These data belong to a study of CD8 T cells in ankylosing spondylitis (dated by TCRdb to about 2017). Describing the broader study: T cell receptor beta repertoires were profiled in healthy donors and ankylosing spondylitis patients so that disease-linked TCR variants could be found. The full study cohort was made up of 20 to 25 ankylosing spondylitis patients and 108 healthy donors. Peripheral blood was sampled, and synovial fluid was also collected from ankylosing spondylitis patients. General findings and caveats noted by the study authors: Blood from ankylosing spondylitis patients appeared to be characterized by a TCR beta motif made up of about 8 highly homologous amino acid variants. Some motif variants had previously been reported in the synovial fluid and blood of reactive arthritis patients, which suggests shared mechanisms of disease initiation. The disease-linked clones were reported as significantly enriched in matched synovial fluid samples from ankylosing spondylitis patients. A CD8+ phenotype was shown by the disease-linked clones, which were found at relatively low frequencies in peripheral blood.

The CDR3 holds 14 amino acids from the cysteine to the phenylalanine. This entry keeps only the CDR3 DNA: 42 bases, framed from base 1. V is clipped by 1 base and J by 0 bases, and the sequence between their germline boundaries is 6 bases long. This clonotype was obtained from a male donor with ankylosing spondylitis. The chain is made from TRBV12-3 or TRBV12-4 and TRBJ1-1; no D segment can be confidently identified. The sequenced sample consisted of blood, either unsorted or a sorted T cell fraction (not recorded which). At the DNA level, the sequence is TGTGCCAGCAGTTTAGACGTACTGAACACTGAAGCTTTCTTT. This gives the protein CASSLDVLNTEAFF.